The 32 T cell receptor beta chains in this list originate from one sample, sequenced in a study of T-cell memory formation after mild COVID-19. TCRdb re-analysed the 5' RACE reads in MiXCR, keeping a single row per CDR3 protein. This table holds roughly 320,000 distinct CDR3 sequences, under 30% found once. The sample was PBMCs or a T cell subset sorted from them (not recorded which). All receptors derive from an adult woman who had mild COVID-19 (a few samples of this study predate the infection). Cell type and time point are not known.

This clonotype was counted many times. This chain uses TRBV7-2 with TRBJ2-1; a weak D match, TRBD2 (5 bases). Germline V gene data show CDR1 as SGHTA and CDR2 as FQGNSA. The V end was cut by 10 bases, the J end by 2 bases, with 12 bases between. There are 13 residues in the CDR3. This CDR3 is CATGNSPYNEQFF. Written as DNA, the CDR3 is TGTGCCACCGGGAATAGCCCCTACAATGAGCAGTTCTTC.

This clonotype was counted a few times. The rearrangement uses TRBV20-1 and TRBJ2-3; D unclear. V dropped 5 bases and J dropped 2 bases, with 17 bases sitting between them. Germline loops: CDR1 DFQATT, CDR2 SNEGSKA (reference sequence). CDR3 size: 15 residues. The chain's CDR3 is CSARRPGLITDTQYF. Written as DNA, the CDR3 is TGCAGTGCTCGGCGCCCGGGCCTAATCACAGATACGCAGTATTTT.

This chain uses TRBV6-6 with TRBJ2-7; TRBD2 is a possible D gene (5 bases). This CDR3 spans 16 amino acids. Germline V gene data show CDR1 as MNHNY and CDR2 as SVGAGI (reference sequence). Trimming shortened V by 2 bases and J by 6 bases, and 20 bases separated the two germline ends. CDR3 protein: CASSYPPGRGAVEQYF. The CDR3 region has the DNA TGTGCCAGCAGTTACCCCCCGGGCAGAGGAGCGGTCGAGCAGTACTTC.

This chain uses TRBV7-8 with TRBJ2-3; D perhaps matches TRBD2 (6 bases). V was pared by 2 bases and J by 0 bases, with 18 bases between. The CDR3 contains 18 residues. Germline V gives CDR1 SGHVS, CDR2 FQNEAQ. CDR3 amino acids: CASSLYGSRPPSTDTQYF. Written as DNA, the CDR3 is TGTGCCAGCAGCTTATACGGGAGCAGGCCACCTAGCACAGATACGCAGTATTTT.

This clonotype occurred many times. The chain joins TRBV7-9 to TRBJ2-7; D gene unclear. The CDR3 spans 11 residues. V lost 5 bases and J 3 bases, leaving 5 bases between the germline ends. Germline V gene lookup returns CDR1 SEHNR and CDR2 FQNEAQ (reference sequence). For the CDR3, the DNA is TGTGCCAGCAGCCCCGACTACGAGCAGTACTTC. It encodes CASSPDYEQYF. Full variable domain (missing parts from reference TRBV7-9 and TRBJ2-7): DTGVSQNPRHKITKRGQNVTFRCDPISEHNRLYWYRQTLGQGPEFLTYFQNEAQLEKSRLLSDRFSAERPKGSFSTLEIQRTEQGDSAMYLCASSPDYEQYFGPGTRLTVT.

In its sample, this clonotype was seen a few times. The chain employs TRBV5-5 and TRBJ2-2; D ambiguous. CDR3 length equals 13 residues. Trimming took 6 bases from V and 2 from J, leaving 8 bases between them. Per the germline V gene, CDR1 is SGHKS and CDR2 is YYEKEE (reference sequence). CDR3 loop: CASTLPNTGELFF. The CDR3 nucleotides are TGTGCCAGCACCCTACCCAACACCGGGGAGCTGTTTTTT.

This clonotype showed up just a few times. The V call is TRBV5-4, the J call TRBJ2-5; the match to TRBD1 covers 9 bases. V was pared by 3 bases and J by 3 bases, with 3 bases of the junction left unmatched. This CDR3 spans 14 amino acids. Germline loops: CDR1 SGHNT, CDR2 YYREEE (reference sequence). CDR3 nucleotide sequence: TGTGCCAGCAGCTGGAGGACAGGGGAAGAGACCCAGTACTTC. It is translated as CASSWRTGEETQYF.

The table lists this clonotype with a few counts. The chain couples TRBV7-2 to TRBJ2-3; TRBD2 matches at 7 bases. V dropped 0 bases and J dropped 7; count of bases not matched to a gene: 10. Germline CDR1 SGHTA, CDR2 FQGNSA. The CDR3 extends over 16 amino acids. CDR3 amino acids: CASSLAPGTTSHTQYF. The CDR3 nucleotides read TGTGCCAGCAGCTTAGCACCCGGGACTACCTCACATACGCAGTATTTT.

V is TRBV6-5 and J is TRBJ2-5, with D perhaps TRBD1 or TRBD2 (6 bases each). V was clipped by 6 bases and J by 5 bases, with 22 bases between them. The CDR3 is 16 residues long. Germline CDR1 and CDR2: MNHEY and SVGAGI. The CDR3 bases are TGTGCCAGCAGCCCGGTGGAGGGGGGCGCATGGGAGACCCAGTACTTC. This gives the protein CASSPVEGGAWETQYF.

The rearrangement uses TRBV4-1 and TRBJ1-4; the match to TRBD1 covers 7 bases. Germline loops: CDR1 MGHRA, CDR2 YSYEKL. The CDR3 sequence is 15 residues long. Trimming at V came to 1 base and at J to 8 bases, leaving 7 bases not matched to a gene. CDR3 nucleotide sequence: TGCGCCAGCAGCCAAGGAGGGGGCAGAGGAGAAAAACTGTTTTTT. Protein sequence: CASSQGGGRGEKLFF.

The chain combines TRBV4-1 with TRBJ2-7; 7 bases align to TRBD1. CDR3 length equals 15 residues. V lost 1 base, J lost 1 base, and 4 bases stayed unmatched. CDR1 and CDR2 (germline): MGHRA, YSYEKL. The CDR3 nucleotides read TGCGCCAGCAGCCAAGGACAGGGACGATCCTACGAGCAGTACTTC. Amino acid sequence: CASSQGQGRSYEQYF.

This clonotype turned up a few times. The chain recombines TRBV6-1 with TRBJ2-5; perhaps TRBD2 as D (7 bases). The ends were cut back, 3 bases at V and 2 bases at J, with 16 bases in the middle. Germline assignment: CDR1 MNHNS and CDR2 SASEGT. This CDR3 spans 16 amino acids. The CDR3 DNA follows: TGTGCCAGCAGTGACGGGGGGCGCATTCCTCAAGAGACCCAGTACTTC. This encodes CASSDGGRIPQETQYF.

This chain uses TRBV29-1 with TRBJ2-1; 8 nucleotides agree with TRBD1. With V trimmed by 8 bases and J by 4 bases, 7 bases remained unmatched. Germline lookup yields CDR1 SQVTM and CDR2 ANQGSEA. CDR3 length: 13 residues. The CDR3 protein is CSHLGQAYNEQFF. The DNA for the CDR3 is TGCAGCCACCTGGGACAGGCATACAATGAGCAGTTCTTC.

This chain links TRBV7-8 with TRBJ2-5, with 10 positions matching TRBD2. Trimming at V came to 5 bases and at J to 3 bases, leaving 6 bases not matched to a gene. CDR3 length: 15 amino acids. CDR1 is SGHVS, CDR2 FQNEAQ, per germline. The CDR3 DNA is TGTGCCAGCAGCCAAATAGCGGGGGGAAAAGAGACCCAGTACTTC. Its protein is CASSQIAGGKETQYF.

This clonotype was counted only a few times. This chain links TRBV2 with TRBJ2-1; D ambiguous. The CDR3 is 14 amino acids. The germline V gene has CDR1 SNHLY and CDR2 FYNNEI. The CDR3 loop reads CASTTVNMYNEQFF. The CDR3 DNA follows: TGTGCATCAACGACGGTTAATATGTACAATGAGCAGTTCTTC.

The table lists this clonotype with a few counts. The chain recombines TRBV10-3 with TRBJ2-7, with no clear D. Germline-derived CDR1 and CDR2 are ENHRY and SYGVKD. Trimming cost V 7 bases and J 2 bases, with 12 bases left between them. The CDR3 extends over 13 amino acids. The CDR3 loop reads CAITEPWTYEQYF. CDR3 nucleotides: TGTGCCATCACTGAACCTTGGACCTACGAGCAGTACTTC.

The J gene is TRBJ2-1, the V gene TRBV20-1, with D perhaps TRBD1 (5 bases). The V gene lost 0 bases and the J gene lost 3 bases, with 15 bases spanning the gap. Germline values: CDR1 DFQATT, CDR2 SNEGSKA (reference sequence). The CDR3 runs 16 residues. CDR3 in amino acids: CSARDQGGDHYNEQFF. As DNA, the CDR3 is TGCAGTGCTAGAGATCAGGGCGGCGACCACTACAATGAGCAGTTCTTC.

This clonotype was counted a few times. This chain uses TRBV12-3 or TRBV12-4 with TRBJ1-3; no clear D. The V and J ends lost 7 bases and 7 bases respectively, with 11 bases between them. The CDR3 loop spans 12 amino acids. CDR3 loop: CASTVHGNTIYF. CDR3 DNA: TGTGCCAGCACCGTACACGGGAACACCATATATTTT.

This clonotype was recorded a few times. V is TRBV6-6 and J is TRBJ1-1; no firm D call. Germline CDR1 and CDR2: MNHNY and SVGAGI (reference sequence). This CDR3 region has 15 residues. V dropped 6 bases and J dropped 5 bases, with 19 bases sitting between them. The CDR3 nucleotides are TGTGCCAGCAGGGACCCAGGATCCCTCAAGACTGAAGCTTTCTTT. This encodes CASRDPGSLKTEAFF.

The V and J genes are TRBV7-9 and TRBJ2-1, with 13 positions matching TRBD2. V dropped 1 base and J dropped 6; count of bases not matched to a gene: 12. The germline gives CDR1 SEHNR, CDR2 FQNEAQ (reference sequence). This CDR3 comprises 19 residues. CDR3 in DNA: TGTGCCAGCAGCTTAGGGGGACTAGCGGGACGTTTGCGGTTCAATGAGCAGTTCTTC. This sequence encodes CASSLGGLAGRLRFNEQFF.

This rearrangement joins TRBV12-3 or TRBV12-4 to TRBJ2-4; TRBD2 matches 7 bases. This CDR3 is built from 16 residues. V lost 3 bases and J lost 0; bases outside the gene matches: 5. The DNA for the CDR3 is TGTGCCAGCAGTTTCGGGAGCGGGACAGCCAAAAACATTCAGTACTTC. Protein product: CASSFGSGTAKNIQYF.

The sample holds a few counts of this clonotype. The chain couples TRBV7-3 to TRBJ2-3; no definite D call. From germline, CDR1 is SGHTA and CDR2 FQGTGA. This CDR3 comprises 15 residues. V was clipped by 1 base and J by 0 bases, with 8 bases between them. The chain's CDR3 is CASSLRAPSTDTQYF. CDR3 coding DNA: TGTGCCAGCAGCTTAAGGGCTCCTAGCACAGATACGCAGTATTTT.

The chain couples TRBV20-1 to TRBJ2-2; 8 bases fit TRBD1. The CDR3 length is 16 residues. Germline V gene sequence: CDR1 DFQATT, CDR2 SNEGSKA (reference sequence). Trimming removed 1 base from V and 1 base from J; junction bases left unmatched: 5. The DNA of the CDR3 is TGCAGTGCTAGAGGCAGGGGGCCTGGGAACACCGGGGAGCTGTTTTTT. Translation gives CSARGRGPGNTGELFF.

The J gene is TRBJ2-1, the V gene TRBV29-1; weak D call: TRBD2 (5 bases). The CDR3 sequence is 11 residues long. Germline CDR1 SQVTM, CDR2 ANQGSEA. Trimming cost V 5 bases and J 7 bases, with 9 bases left between them. The CDR3 sequence is CSVSTGNEQFF. The CDR3 bases are TGCAGCGTTAGTACGGGGAATGAGCAGTTCTTC.

The table lists this clonotype with a few counts. This chain links TRBV15 with TRBJ2-2; a weak D match, TRBD2 (5 bases). The germline V gene has CDR1 LNHNV and CDR2 YYDKDF (reference sequence). The CDR3 totals 17 residues. V lost 0 bases, J lost 5 bases, and 16 bases lay in between. This CDR3 reads CATSRDSAGIRTGELFF. The CDR3 DNA reads TGTGCCACCAGCAGAGATTCGGCCGGGATCAGAACCGGGGAGCTGTTTTTT.

V is TRBV7-9 and J is TRBJ2-3; TRBD2 might be the D (6 bases). V lost 5 bases and J lost 2, with 14 bases in between. The CDR3 loop spans 15 amino acids. CDR1 is SEHNR and CDR2 is FQNEAQ in the germline V gene (reference sequence). This chain's CDR3 is CASSIGTVITDTQYF. DNA for the CDR3: TGTGCCAGCAGCATTGGGACTGTAATCACAGATACGCAGTATTTT. The variable domain in full, completed from reference TRBV7-9 and TRBJ2-3, reads DTGVSQNPRHKITKRGQNVTFRCDPISEHNRLYWYRQTLGQGPEFLTYFQNEAQLEKSRLLSDRFSAERPKGSFSTLEIQRTEQGDSAMYLCASSIGTVITDTQYFGPGTRLTVL.

This clonotype was seen only a few times. This chain links TRBV7-8 with TRBJ1-2; D gene ambiguous. V was shortened by 5 bases and J by 3 bases, with 19 bases between the two germline ends. CDR3 length: 16 residues. Germline V CDR1 and CDR2: SGHVS, FQNEAQ. In DNA, the CDR3 is TGTGCCAGCAGCCGTTCGGCTAACCCCATGGACTATGGCTACACCTTC. Translated, it gives CASSRSANPMDYGYTF.

This clonotype was detected only a few times. The V and J genes are TRBV7-9 and TRBJ2-7; D is possibly TRBD2 (6 bases). Between the trimmed V and J ends, which lost 1 base and 0 bases, there was a span of 10 bases. The CDR3 loop spans 15 amino acids. Germline V gives CDR1 SEHNR, CDR2 FQNEAQ (reference sequence). The CDR3 protein is CASSLEAGLSYEQYF. In DNA, the CDR3 is TGTGCCAGCAGCTTAGAAGCGGGCCTCTCCTACGAGCAGTACTTC.

V gene TRBV3-1 combines with J gene TRBJ2-3; the D gene is possibly TRBD1 (5 bases). This CDR3 is 16 amino acids long. V lost 2 bases, J lost 0 bases, and 12 bases lay in between. Germline CDR1 reads LGHDT; CDR2 reads YNNKEL (reference sequence). Here the CDR3 reads CASSQHEDTSTDTQYF. The CDR3 bases are TGTGCCAGCAGCCAACACGAGGACACGAGCACAGATACGCAGTATTTT.

The chain has TRBV5-1 and TRBJ2-3; 10 bases fit TRBD2. V shed 4 bases and J 3 bases; nucleotides not matched to a gene: 20. Per germline, CDR1 SGHRS and CDR2 YFSETQ. The CDR3 covers 20 residues. The CDR3 DNA sequence: TGCGCCAGCAGCCCCCCAGGGGGGGCCCTTATAGCGGGAGGAACAGATACGCAGTATTTT. It specifies CASSPPGGALIAGGTDTQYF.

The DNA for the CDR3 is TGTGCCACCCAAAGGGGGAACTATGGCTACACCTTC. It translates to CATQRGNYGYTF. V and J are TRBV6-2 or TRBV6-3 and TRBJ1-2, with D perhaps matching TRBD1 (6 bases). This CDR3 has 12 residues. In germline, CDR1 is MNHEY, CDR2 SVGEGT. V lost 10 bases and J lost 2, with 11 bases in between.

This CDR3 is CASRGQENTEAFF. As DNA, the CDR3 is TGTGCCAGCAGAGGACAGGAGAACACTGAAGCTTTCTTT. The rearrangement uses TRBV7-9 and TRBJ1-1, with TRBD1 matching 7 bases. V shed 6 bases, J shed 1 base, and the junction held 2 bases outside the gene matches. This CDR3 is built from 13 residues. Germline CDR1 is SEHNR and CDR2 is FQNEAQ (reference sequence).